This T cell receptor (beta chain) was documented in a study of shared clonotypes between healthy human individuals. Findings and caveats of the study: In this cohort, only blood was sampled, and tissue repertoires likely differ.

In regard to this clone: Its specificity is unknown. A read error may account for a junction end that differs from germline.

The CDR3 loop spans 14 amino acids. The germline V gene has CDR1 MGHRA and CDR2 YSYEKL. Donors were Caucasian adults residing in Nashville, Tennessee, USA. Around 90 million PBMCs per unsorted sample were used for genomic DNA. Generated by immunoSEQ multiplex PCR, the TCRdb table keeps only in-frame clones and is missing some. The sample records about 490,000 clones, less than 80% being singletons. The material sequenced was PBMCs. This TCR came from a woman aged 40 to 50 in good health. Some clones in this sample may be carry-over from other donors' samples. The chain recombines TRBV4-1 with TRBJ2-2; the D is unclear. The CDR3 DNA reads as TGCGCCAGCAGCCCCCCTAGGAACTCCGGGGAGCTGTTTTTT. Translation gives CASSPPRNSGELFF.